These T cell receptor beta chains were read from a single sample in a study of prognosis after radiotherapy for stage I lung cancer. From the multiplex PCR reads, TCRdb called clonotypes with MiXCR, one entry per CDR3 protein. Of approximately 25,000 distinct CDR3 sequences listed, 40% to 55% are singletons. Sequenced here: PBMCs, sampled before or after stereotactic body radiation therapy (not recorded which). The receptors here all came from a donor aged 50 or older with non-small cell lung cancer. Each CDR3 is given with its conserved first and last residue. The order of the fields is D gene, J gene, V gene, clone size, CDR3 DNA, CDR3 protein. A D gene is named only where the DNA matches it firmly. Size tells how often a clone was seen (once, few, many) or the class of an expanded clone, and some rows leave it out.

D gene: NA; J gene: TRBJ1-1; V gene: TRBV6-5; clone size: medium-sized; CDR3 DNA: TGTGCCAGCAGTTACTCGAGGGGGGCTGAAGCTTTCTTT; CDR3 protein: CASSYSRGAEAFF
D gene: TRBD2; J gene: TRBJ2-3; V gene: TRBV6-4; clone size: NA; CDR3 DNA: TGTGCCAGCAGTTCTAGCGGGGGTAATACAGATACTCAGTATTTT; CDR3 protein: CASSSSGGNTDTQYF
D gene: NA; J gene: TRBJ2-3; V gene: TRBV12-3/TRBV12-4; clone size: medium-sized; CDR3 DNA: TGTGCCAGCAGTTTAATCAGGACTATTCGCACAGATACGCAGTATTTT; CDR3 protein: CASSLIRTIRTDTQYF
D gene: TRBD1; J gene: TRBJ1-6; V gene: TRBV6-2/TRBV6-3; clone size: NA; CDR3 DNA: TGTGCCAGCAGTTTCCTGGACAGGGGTTCACCCCTCCACTTT; CDR3 protein: CASSFLDRGSPLHF
D gene: TRBD2; J gene: TRBJ2-1; V gene: TRBV6-5; clone size: NA; CDR3 DNA: TGTGCCAGCAGTTACACCCCGTCGGGGGGGCATCGAGGTGAGCAGTTCTTC; CDR3 protein: CASSYTPSGGHRGEQFF
D gene: TRBD2; J gene: TRBJ2-1; V gene: TRBV19; clone size: many; CDR3 DNA: TGTGCCAGTGGGCTTCGGGGGGGGACTAGCGGGAGGGGGTCCTACAATGAGCAGTTCTTC; CDR3 protein: CASGLRGGTSGRGSYNEQFF
D gene: NA; J gene: TRBJ2-3; V gene: TRBV19; clone size: many; CDR3 DNA: TGTGCCAGTAGTTCCTCTGGCAGGGGCGGCACAGATACGCAGTATTTT; CDR3 protein: CASSSSGRGGTDTQYF
D gene: TRBD1; J gene: TRBJ1-4; V gene: TRBV2; clone size: NA; CDR3 DNA: TGTGCCGGAGGACAGGGGGCGCATGAAAAACTGTTTTTT; CDR3 protein: CAGGQGAHEKLFF
D gene: NA; J gene: TRBJ2-1; V gene: TRBV7-9; clone size: many; CDR3 DNA: TGTGCCAGCGGAGCTAGCGCCCAATACAATGAGCAGTTCTTC; CDR3 protein: CASGASAQYNEQFF
D gene: TRBD1; J gene: TRBJ2-3; V gene: TRBV19; clone size: many; CDR3 DNA: TGTGCCAGTAGTACGGGGGACAGGGGTATCACAGATACGCAGTATTTT; CDR3 protein: CASSTGDRGITDTQYF
D gene: TRBD2; J gene: TRBJ2-7; V gene: TRBV11-2; clone size: NA; CDR3 DNA: TGTGCCAGCAGCGTCGTTGGGCTAGCGGGAGCCTCCTACGAGCAGTACTTC; CDR3 protein: CASSVVGLAGASYEQYF
D gene: TRBD1; J gene: TRBJ2-7; V gene: TRBV6-1; clone size: NA; CDR3 DNA: TGTGCCAGCAGCCCCGGACAGGGAATAGGCGAGCAGTACTTC; CDR3 protein: CASSPGQGIGEQYF
D gene: TRBD2; J gene: TRBJ2-1; V gene: TRBV2; clone size: many; CDR3 DNA: TGTGCCAGCAGTGAATCGGGGGGGGCACCCTACAATGAGCAGTTCTTC; CDR3 protein: CASSESGGAPYNEQFF
D gene: NA; J gene: TRBJ1-1; V gene: TRBV2; clone size: many; CDR3 DNA: TGTGCCAGCAGCGCATGGGGCAGTACTGAAGCTTTCTTT; CDR3 protein: CASSAWGSTEAFF
D gene: TRBD1; J gene: TRBJ1-5; V gene: TRBV6-1; clone size: medium-sized; CDR3 DNA: TGTGCCAGCAGAACAGGGGGTCATAGCAATCAGCCCCAGCATTTT; CDR3 protein: CASRTGGHSNQPQHF
D gene: NA; J gene: TRBJ1-2; V gene: TRBV7-2; clone size: NA; CDR3 DNA: TGTGCCAGCAGCTTAGCTTGGACTGCCCTTGAGGGCTACACCTTC; CDR3 protein: CASSLAWTALEGYTF
D gene: NA; J gene: TRBJ1-6; V gene: TRBV10-3; clone size: many; CDR3 DNA: TGTGCCATCAAGTTCGAAGTCTTTAATTCACCCCTCCACTTT; CDR3 protein: CAIKFEVFNSPLHF